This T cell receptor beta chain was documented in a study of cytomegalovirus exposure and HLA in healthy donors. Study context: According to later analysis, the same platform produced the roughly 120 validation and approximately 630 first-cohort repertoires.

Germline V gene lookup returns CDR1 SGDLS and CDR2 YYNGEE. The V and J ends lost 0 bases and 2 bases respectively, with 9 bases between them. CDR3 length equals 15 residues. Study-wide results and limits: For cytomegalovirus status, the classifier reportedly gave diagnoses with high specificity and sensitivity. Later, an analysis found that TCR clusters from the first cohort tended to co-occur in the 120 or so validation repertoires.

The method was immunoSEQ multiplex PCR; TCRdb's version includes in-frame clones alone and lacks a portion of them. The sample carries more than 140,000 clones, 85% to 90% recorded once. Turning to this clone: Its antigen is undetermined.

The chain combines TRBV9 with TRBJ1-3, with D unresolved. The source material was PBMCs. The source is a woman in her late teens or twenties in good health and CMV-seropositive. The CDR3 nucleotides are TGTGCCAGCAGCGTAGAATTGCAGGCTGGAAACACCATATATTTT. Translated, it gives CASSVELQAGNTIYF.